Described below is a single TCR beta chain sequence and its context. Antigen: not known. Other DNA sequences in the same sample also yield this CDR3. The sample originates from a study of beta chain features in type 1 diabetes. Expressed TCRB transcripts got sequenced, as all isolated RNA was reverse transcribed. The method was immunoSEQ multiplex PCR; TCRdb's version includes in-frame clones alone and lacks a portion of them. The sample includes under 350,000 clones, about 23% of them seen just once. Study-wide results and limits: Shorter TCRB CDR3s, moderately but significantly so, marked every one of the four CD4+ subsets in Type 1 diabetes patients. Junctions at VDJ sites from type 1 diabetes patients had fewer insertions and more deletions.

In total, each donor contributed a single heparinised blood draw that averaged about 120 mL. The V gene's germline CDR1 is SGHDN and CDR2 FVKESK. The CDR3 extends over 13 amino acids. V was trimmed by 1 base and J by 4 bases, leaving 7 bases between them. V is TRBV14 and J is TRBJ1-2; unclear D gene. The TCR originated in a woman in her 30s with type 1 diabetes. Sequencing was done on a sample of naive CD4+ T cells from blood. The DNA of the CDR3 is TGTGCCAGCAGCCAAGTATATAGCTATGGCTACACCTTC. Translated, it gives CASSQVYSYGYTF.